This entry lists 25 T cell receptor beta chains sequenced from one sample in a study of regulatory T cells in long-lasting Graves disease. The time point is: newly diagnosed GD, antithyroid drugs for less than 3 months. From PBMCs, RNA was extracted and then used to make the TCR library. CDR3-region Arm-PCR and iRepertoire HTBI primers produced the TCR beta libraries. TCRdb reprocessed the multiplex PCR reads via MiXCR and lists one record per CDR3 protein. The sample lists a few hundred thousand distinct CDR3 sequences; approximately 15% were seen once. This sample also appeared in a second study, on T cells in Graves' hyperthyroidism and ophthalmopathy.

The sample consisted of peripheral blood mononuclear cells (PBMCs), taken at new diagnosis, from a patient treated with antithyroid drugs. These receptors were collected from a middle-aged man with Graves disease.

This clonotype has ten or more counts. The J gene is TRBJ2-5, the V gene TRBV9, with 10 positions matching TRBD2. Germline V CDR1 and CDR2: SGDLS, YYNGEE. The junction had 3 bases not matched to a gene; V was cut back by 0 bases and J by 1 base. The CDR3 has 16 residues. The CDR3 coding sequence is TGTGCCAGCAGCGTAGGGGCTAGCGGGGGCCAAGAGACCCAGTACTTC. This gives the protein CASSVGASGGQETQYF.

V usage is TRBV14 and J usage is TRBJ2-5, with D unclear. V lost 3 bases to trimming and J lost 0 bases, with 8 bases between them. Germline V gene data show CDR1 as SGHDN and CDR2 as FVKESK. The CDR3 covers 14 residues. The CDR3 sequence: CASSQGWYQETQYF. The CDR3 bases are TGTGCCAGCAGCCAGGGATGGTACCAAGAGACCCAGTACTTC.

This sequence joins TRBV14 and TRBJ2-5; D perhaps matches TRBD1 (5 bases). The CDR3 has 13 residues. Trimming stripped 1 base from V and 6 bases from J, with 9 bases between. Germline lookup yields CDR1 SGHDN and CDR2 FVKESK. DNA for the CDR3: TGTGCCAGCAGCCAAGCAGACAGTCAGACCCAGTACTTC. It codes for CASSQADSQTQYF. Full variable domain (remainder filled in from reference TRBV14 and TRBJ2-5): EAGVTQFPSHSVIEKGQTVTLRCDPISGHDNLYWYRRVMGKEIKFLLHFVKESKQDESGMPNNRFLAERTGGTYSTLKVQPAELEDSGVYFCASSQADSQTQYFGPGTRLLVL.

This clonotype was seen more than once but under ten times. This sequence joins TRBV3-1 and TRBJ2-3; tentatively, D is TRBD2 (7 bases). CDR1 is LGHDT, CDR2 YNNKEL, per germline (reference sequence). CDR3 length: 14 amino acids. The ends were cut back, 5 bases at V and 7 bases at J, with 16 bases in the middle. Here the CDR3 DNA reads TGTGCCAGCAGCGAGGTGGGGGGGGCACATACGCAGTATTTT. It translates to CASSEVGGAHTQYF.

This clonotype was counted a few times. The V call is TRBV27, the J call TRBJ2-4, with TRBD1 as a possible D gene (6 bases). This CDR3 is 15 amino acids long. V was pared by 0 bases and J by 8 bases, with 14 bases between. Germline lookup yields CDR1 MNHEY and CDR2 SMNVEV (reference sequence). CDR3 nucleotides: TGTGCCAGCAGTTTATCGGAACAGGGTGGATACATTCAGTACTTC. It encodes CASSLSEQGGYIQYF.

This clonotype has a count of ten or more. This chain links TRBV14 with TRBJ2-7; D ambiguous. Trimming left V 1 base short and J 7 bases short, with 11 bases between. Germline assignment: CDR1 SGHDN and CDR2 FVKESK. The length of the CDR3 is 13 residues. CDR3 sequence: CASSQVLRSEQYF. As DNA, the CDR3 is TGTGCCAGCAGCCAAGTTCTCAGGTCTGAGCAGTACTTC. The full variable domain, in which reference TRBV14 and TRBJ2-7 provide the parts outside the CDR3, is EAGVTQFPSHSVIEKGQTVTLRCDPISGHDNLYWYRRVMGKEIKFLLHFVKESKQDESGMPNNRFLAERTGGTYSTLKVQPAELEDSGVYFCASSQVLRSEQYFGPGTRLTVT.

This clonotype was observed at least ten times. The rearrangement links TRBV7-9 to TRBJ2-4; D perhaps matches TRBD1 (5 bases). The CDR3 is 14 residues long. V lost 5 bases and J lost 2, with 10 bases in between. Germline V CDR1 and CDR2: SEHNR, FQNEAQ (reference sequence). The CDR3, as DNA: TGTGCCAGCAGCCGCCAGGGTTCCAAAAACATTCAGTACTTC. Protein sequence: CASSRQGSKNIQYF. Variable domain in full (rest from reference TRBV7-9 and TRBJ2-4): DTGVSQNPRHKITKRGQNVTFRCDPISEHNRLYWYRQTLGQGPEFLTYFQNEAQLEKSRLLSDRFSAERPKGSFSTLEIQRTEQGDSAMYLCASSRQGSKNIQYFGAGTRLSVL.

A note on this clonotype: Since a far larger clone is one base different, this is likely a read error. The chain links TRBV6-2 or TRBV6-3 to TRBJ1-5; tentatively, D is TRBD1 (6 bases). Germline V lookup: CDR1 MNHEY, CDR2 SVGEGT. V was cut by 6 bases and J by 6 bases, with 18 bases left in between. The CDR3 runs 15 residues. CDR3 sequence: CASRLRAGAAQPQHF. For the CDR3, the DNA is TGTGCCAGCAGGCTCAGAGCAGGGGCTGCTCAGCCCCAGCATTTT.

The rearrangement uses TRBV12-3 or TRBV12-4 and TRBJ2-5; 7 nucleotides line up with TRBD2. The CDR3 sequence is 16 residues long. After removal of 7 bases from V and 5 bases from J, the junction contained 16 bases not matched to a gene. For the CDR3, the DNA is TGTGCCAGCACCCTACGGGGAGGGAAGGAGAGGGAGACCCAGTACTTC. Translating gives CASTLRGGKERETQYF.

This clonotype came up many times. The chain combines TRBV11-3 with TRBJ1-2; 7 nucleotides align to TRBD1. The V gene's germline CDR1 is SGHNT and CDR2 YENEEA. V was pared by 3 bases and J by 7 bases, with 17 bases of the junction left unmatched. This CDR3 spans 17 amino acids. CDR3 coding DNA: TGTGCCAGCAGCTTTTCGGACAGGATGAGTTTCTTCTTTGGCTACACCTTC. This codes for CASSFSDRMSFFFGYTF.

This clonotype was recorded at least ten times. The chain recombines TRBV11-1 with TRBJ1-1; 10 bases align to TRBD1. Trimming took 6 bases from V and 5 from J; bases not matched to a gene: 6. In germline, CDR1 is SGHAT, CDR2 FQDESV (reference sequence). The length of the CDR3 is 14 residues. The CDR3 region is CASSSRTGGTEAFF. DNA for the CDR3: TGTGCCAGCAGTTCGAGGACAGGGGGTACTGAAGCTTTCTTT.

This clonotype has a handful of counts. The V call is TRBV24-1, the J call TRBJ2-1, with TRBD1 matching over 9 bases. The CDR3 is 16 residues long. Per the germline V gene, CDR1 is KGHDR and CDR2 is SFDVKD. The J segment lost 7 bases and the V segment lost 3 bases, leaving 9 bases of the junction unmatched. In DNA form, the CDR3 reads TGTGCCACCAGTGATCCTTCGGGACAGGGTGCAAATGAGCAGTTCTTC. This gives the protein CATSDPSGQGANEQFF.

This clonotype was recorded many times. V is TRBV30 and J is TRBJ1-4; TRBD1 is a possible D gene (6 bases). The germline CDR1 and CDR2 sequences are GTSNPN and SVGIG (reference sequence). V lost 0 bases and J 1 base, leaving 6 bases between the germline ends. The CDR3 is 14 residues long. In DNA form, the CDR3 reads TGTGCCTGGAGTGTAGGGGGAACTAATGAAAAACTGTTTTTT. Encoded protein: CAWSVGGTNEKLFF.

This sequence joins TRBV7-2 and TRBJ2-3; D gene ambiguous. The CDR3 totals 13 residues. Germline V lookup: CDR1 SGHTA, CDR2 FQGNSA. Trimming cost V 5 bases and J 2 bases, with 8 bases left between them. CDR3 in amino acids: CASSQAHTDTQYF. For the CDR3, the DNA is TGTGCCAGCAGCCAAGCTCACACAGATACGCAGTATTTT. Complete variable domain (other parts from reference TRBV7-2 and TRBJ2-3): GAGVSQSPSNKVTEKGKDVELRCDPISGHTALYWYRQSLGQGLEFLIYFQGNSAPDKSGLPSDRFSAERTGGSVSTLTIQRTQQEDSAVYLCASSQAHTDTQYFGPGTRLTVL.

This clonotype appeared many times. The CDR3 DNA sequence: TGCAGTGCTAGAGATTCTGGGAGGGTTGGGACCCAGTACTTC. This encodes CSARDSGRVGTQYF. The chain employs TRBV20-1 and TRBJ2-5; 7 positions match TRBD2. Losses at the gene ends were 0 bases for V and 7 bases for J; bases not matched to a gene: 8. Germline loops: CDR1 DFQATT, CDR2 SNEGSKA (reference sequence). The CDR3 covers 14 residues.

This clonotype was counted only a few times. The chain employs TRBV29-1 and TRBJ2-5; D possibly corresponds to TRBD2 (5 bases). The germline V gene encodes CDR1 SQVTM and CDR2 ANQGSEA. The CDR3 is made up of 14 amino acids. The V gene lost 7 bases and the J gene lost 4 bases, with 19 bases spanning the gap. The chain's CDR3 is CSGVSSLGVETQYF. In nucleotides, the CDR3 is TGCAGCGGAGTATCTAGCTTGGGAGTAGAGACCCAGTACTTC. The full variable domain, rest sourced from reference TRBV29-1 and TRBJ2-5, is SAVISQKPSRDICQRGTSLTIQCQVDSQVTMMFWYRQQPGQSLTLIATANQGSEATYESGFVIDKFPISRPNLTFSTLTVSNMSPEDSSIYLCSGVSSLGVETQYFGPGTRLLVL.

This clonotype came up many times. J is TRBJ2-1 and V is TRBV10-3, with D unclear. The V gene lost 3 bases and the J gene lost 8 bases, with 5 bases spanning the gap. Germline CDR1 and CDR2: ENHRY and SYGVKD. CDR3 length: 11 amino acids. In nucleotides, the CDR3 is TGTGCCATCAGTGAAGTCCATGAGCAGTTCTTC. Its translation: CAISEVHEQFF.

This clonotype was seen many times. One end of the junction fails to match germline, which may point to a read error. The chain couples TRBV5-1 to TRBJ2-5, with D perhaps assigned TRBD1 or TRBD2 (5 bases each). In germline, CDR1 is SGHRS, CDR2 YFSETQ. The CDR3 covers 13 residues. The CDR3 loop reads CASSSGPQETQYF. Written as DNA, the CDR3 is TGTGCCAGCAGTTCGGGACCCCAAGAGACCCAGTACTTC.

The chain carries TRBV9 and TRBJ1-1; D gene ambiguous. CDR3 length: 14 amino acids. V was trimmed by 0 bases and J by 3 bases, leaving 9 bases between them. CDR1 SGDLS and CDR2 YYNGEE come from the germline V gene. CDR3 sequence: CASSVGGIDTEAFF. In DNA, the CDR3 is TGTGCCAGCAGCGTAGGAGGGATCGACACTGAAGCTTTCTTT.

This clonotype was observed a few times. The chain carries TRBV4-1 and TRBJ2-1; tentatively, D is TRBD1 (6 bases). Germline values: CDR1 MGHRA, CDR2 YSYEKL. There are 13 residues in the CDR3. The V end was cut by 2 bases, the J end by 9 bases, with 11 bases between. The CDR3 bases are TGCGCCAGCAGCCAACAGGGGATCGGTGAGCAGTTCTTC. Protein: CASSQQGIGEQFF.

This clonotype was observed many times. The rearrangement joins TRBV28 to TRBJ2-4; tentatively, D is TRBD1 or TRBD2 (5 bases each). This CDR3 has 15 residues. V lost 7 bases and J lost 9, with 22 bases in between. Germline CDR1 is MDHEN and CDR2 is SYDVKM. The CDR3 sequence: CASTGVGQGSGIQYF. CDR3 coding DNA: TGTGCCAGCACCGGGGTGGGGCAGGGATCGGGCATTCAGTACTTC.

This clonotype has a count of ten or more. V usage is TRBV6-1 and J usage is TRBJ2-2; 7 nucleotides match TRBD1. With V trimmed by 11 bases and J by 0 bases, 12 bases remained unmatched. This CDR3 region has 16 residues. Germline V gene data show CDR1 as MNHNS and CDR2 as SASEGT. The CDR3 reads CAGRQGYFANTGELFF. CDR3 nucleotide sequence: TGTGCCGGTAGACAGGGATACTTCGCGAACACCGGGGAGCTGTTTTTT.

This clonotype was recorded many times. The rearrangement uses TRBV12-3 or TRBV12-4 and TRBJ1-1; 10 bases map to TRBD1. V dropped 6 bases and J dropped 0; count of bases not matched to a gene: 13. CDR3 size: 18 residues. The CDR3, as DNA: TGTGCCAGCAGACCTAACATCCGGGACAGGGGCCTGAACACTGAAGCTTTCTTT. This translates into CASRPNIRDRGLNTEAFF.

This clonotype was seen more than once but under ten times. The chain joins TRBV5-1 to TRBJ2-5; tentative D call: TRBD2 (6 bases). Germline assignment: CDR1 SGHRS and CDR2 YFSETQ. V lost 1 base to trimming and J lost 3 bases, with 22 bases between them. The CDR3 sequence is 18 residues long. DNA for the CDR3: TGCGCCAGCAGCTTGACACTTAGGAGGGGCCGGGGTAAAGAGACCCAGTACTTC. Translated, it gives CASSLTLRRGRGKETQYF.

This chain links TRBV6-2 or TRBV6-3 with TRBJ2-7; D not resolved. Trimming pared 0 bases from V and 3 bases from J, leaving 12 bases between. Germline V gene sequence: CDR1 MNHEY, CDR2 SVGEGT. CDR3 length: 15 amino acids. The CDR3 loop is CASSYSTAELYEQYF. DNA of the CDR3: TGTGCCAGCAGTTACTCGACTGCAGAACTCTACGAGCAGTACTTC.